This entry describes one TCR beta chain. Original analysis: The assay estimated nucleated cells by amplifying reference gene primers. TCRdb's copy holds only in-frame clones and misses some; the assay was immunoSEQ multiplex PCR. V, J and clone size were drawn from that table, and D and trimming were deduced from the DNA. The data show roughly 380,000 clones, roughly 85% seen once. Trimming removed 3 bases from V and 3 bases from J, with 11 bases in between. In germline, CDR1 is MDHEN, CDR2 SYDVKM. This CDR3 comprises 14 residues. This record belongs to a study of blood T cell repertoires in COVID-19. Study information: The study drew acute and convalescent COVID-19 samples from the United States, Italy and Spain. T cells, B-cell-depleted T cells, or PBMCs provided the cDNA or gDNA that served as material.

Sequencing input: peripheral blood. The receptor was isolated from a woman under 30 with acute or convalescent COVID-19. The chain is built from TRBV28 and TRBJ1-1, with D possibly TRBD1 on 5 matching bases. The CDR3 nucleotides are TGTGCCAGCAGTTTGCGGGGCGCCGACACTGAAGCTTTCTTT. This sequence encodes CASSLRGADTEAFF.